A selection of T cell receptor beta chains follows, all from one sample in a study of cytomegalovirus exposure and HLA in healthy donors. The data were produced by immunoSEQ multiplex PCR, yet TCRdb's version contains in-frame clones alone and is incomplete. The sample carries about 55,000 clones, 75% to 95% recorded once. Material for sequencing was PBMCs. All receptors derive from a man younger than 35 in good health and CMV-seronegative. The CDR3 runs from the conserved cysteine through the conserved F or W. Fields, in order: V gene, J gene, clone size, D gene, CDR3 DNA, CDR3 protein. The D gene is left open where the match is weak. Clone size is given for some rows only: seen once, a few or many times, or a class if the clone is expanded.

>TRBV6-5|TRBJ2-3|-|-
TGTGCCAGCAGTTTCCGGGATCCGAGGGGCACAGATACGCAGTATTTT
CASSFRDPRGTDTQYF
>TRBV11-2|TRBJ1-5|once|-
TGTGCCAGCAGCTCCCTTAATCAGCCCCAGCATTTT
CASSSLNQPQHF
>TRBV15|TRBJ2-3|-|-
TGTGCCACCAGCAGAGATGGAATACAGGGTCATACGCAGTATTTT
CATSRDGIQGHTQYF
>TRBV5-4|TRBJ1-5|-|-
TGTGCCAGCAGCTTGGGGACAGACAATCAGCCCCAGCATTTT
CASSLGTDNQPQHF
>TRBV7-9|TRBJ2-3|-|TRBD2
TGTGCCAGCAGTTCGACTAGCGGGAGTGCAGCAGATACGCAGTATTTT
CASSSTSGSAADTQYF
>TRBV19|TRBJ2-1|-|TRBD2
TGTGCCAGTAGTATTTGGGGGAGGGCCGCTGAGCAGTTCTTC
CASSIWGRAAEQFF
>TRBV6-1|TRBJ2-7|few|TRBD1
TGTGCCAGCATTGGACAGGGATCCCCCTACGAGCAGTACTTC
CASIGQGSPYEQYF
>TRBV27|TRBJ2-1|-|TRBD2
TGTGCCAGCAGTTTATTTTCGGGAGCGGGAGTTCCCTACAATGAGCAGTTCTTC
CASSLFSGAGVPYNEQFF
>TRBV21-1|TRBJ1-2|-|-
TGTGCCAGCAGGCCCGGGCCCAACAGGATCTTT
CASRPGPNRIF
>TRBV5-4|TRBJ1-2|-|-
TGTGCCAGCAGCTTGGTGGCAGGGGATGGCTACACCTTC
CASSLVAGDGYTF
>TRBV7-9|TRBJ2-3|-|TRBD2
TGTGCCAGCAGCTCCAGTAGCGGGAGGGCCCTTTCCACAGATACGCAGTATTTT
CASSSSSGRALSTDTQYF
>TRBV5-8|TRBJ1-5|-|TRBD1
TGTGCCAGCAGCTTCCGGGACAGGGCGCCCAGGGGCAATCAGCCCCAGCATTTT
CASSFRDRAPRGNQPQHF
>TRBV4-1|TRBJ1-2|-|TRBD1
TGCGCCAGCAGCCAAGCTGGACAGGGAAGGAGAGACACCTTC
CASSQAGQGRRDTF
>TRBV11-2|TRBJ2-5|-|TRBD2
TGTGCCAGCGGGCGGGGAGGGCACCAAGAGACCCAGTACTTC
CASGRGGHQETQYF
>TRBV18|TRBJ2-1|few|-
TGTGCCAGCTCACTCCTAGCCCTGAGCTCCTACAATGAGCAGTTCTTC
CASSLLALSSYNEQFF
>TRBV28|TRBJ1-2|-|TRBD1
TGTGCCAGCAGTTTAAGAGGACAGGGGCGCTATGGCTACACCTTC
CASSLRGQGRYGYTF
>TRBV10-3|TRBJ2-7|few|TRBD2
TGTGCCATCAGTGAGTCACGGCTAGCGGAGTCCACCTACGAGCAGTACTTC
CAISESRLAESTYEQYF
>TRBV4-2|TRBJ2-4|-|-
TGTGCCAGCAGCCAAGACCAACGTAAGGGGCTAGCCAAAAACATTCAGTACTTC
CASSQDQRKGLAKNIQYF
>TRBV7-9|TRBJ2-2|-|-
TGTGCCAGCAGCCAGACAGAAAAAAGCGTATGGACCGGGGAGCTGTTTTTT
CASSQTEKSVWTGELFF
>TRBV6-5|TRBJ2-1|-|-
TGTGCCAGCACGCGGGACTTTAGCTCCTACAATGAGCAGTTCTTC
CASTRDFSSYNEQFF
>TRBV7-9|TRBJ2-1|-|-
TGTGCCAGCAGCGGAGAGGTCATCAATGAGCAGTTCTTC
CASSGEVINEQFF
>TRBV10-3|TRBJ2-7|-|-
TGTGCCATCAGTGATAACAGGAAAGTCTCCTACGAGCAGTACTTC
CAISDNRKVSYEQYF
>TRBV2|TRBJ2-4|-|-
TGTGCCAGCAGTGACACCCTCTTAGCTCGGGGAAACATTCAGTACTTC
CASSDTLLARGNIQYF
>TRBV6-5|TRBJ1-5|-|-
TGTGCCAGCAGCCTAGACGGGAGCAATCAGCCCCAGCATTTT
CASSLDGSNQPQHF
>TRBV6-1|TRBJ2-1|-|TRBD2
TGTGCCAGCAGCTTGATAGCGGGAGGAGTAGAAGAGCAGTTCTTC
CASSLIAGGVEEQFF
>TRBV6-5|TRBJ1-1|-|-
TGTGCCAGCAGTTACTCTGGAGGTGAAGCTTTCTTT
CASSYSGGEAFF
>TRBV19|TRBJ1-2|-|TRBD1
TGTGCCAGTAGGCGGACAGGGTCAGACTATGGCTACACCTTC
CASRRTGSDYGYTF
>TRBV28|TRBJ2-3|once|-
TGTGCCAGCAGTTTATGGGGGACAAGCACAGATACGCAGTATTTT
CASSLWGTSTDTQYF
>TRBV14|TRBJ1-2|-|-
TGTGCCAGCAGCCCCCTAGGGGAGGGGAAGGGCTACACCTTC
CASSPLGEGKGYTF
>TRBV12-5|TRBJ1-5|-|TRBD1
TGTGCTAGTGGGACAGGGGGTCAGCCCCAGCATTTT
CASGTGGQPQHF
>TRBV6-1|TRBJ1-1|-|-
TGTGCCAGCAGTGAATTGGGGAGTAACACTGAAGCTTTCTTT
CASSELGSNTEAFF
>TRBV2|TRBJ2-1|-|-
TGTTATCTACGAAAGGGACTCAACGATGAGCAGTTCTTC
CYLRKGLNDEQFF
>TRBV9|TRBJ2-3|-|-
TGTGCCAGCAGCGTATTCGGGGGCACAGATACGCAGTATTTT
CASSVFGGTDTQYF
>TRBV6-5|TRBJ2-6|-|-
TGTGCCAGCAGTCCAGGAATCTCTGGGGCCAACGTCCTGACTTTC
CASSPGISGANVLTF
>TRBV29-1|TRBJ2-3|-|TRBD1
TGCAGCGCCCCCTCAGGGGGTAGAACAGATACGCAGTATTTT
CSAPSGGRTDTQYF
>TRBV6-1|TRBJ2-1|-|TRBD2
TGTGCCAGCAGTGAAATAGCGGGAGAGGCGAATGAGCAGTTCTTC
CASSEIAGEANEQFF
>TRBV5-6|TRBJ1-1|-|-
TGTGCCAGCAGCTTGGTTTCCACCCGGAGGAACACTGAAGCTTTCTTT
CASSLVSTRRNTEAFF
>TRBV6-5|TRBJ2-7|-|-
TGTGCCAGCAGGCGGACAGTCTTCAGGGACGAGCAGTACTTC
CASRRTVFRDEQYF
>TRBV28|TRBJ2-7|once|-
TGTGCCAGCAGGATAACAACAGGAAAAGGCGGTGTCCTTTCCTACGAGCAGTACTTC
CASRITTGKGGVLSYEQYF
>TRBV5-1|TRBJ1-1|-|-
TGCGCCAGCAGCGCGGACACTGAAGCTTTCTTT
CASSADTEAFF
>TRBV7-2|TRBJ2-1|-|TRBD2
TGTGCCAGCAGCACGGGACTAGCGTCCAATGAGCAGTTCTTC
CASSTGLASNEQFF
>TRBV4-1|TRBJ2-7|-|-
TGCGCCAGCAGCCAAGGGGCTGCCGGGGACTCCTACGAGCAGTACTTC
CASSQGAAGDSYEQYF
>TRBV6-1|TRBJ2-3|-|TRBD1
TGTGCCAGCAGGCCACAGGGGCCAGATACGCAGTATTTT
CASRPQGPDTQYF
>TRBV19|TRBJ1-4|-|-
TGTGCCAGTTCCACCCACCTGTCACCAGGGGACGAAAAACTGTTTTTT
CASSTHLSPGDEKLFF
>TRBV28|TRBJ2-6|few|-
TGTGCCAGCAGTTTATTTAGCTCGAGCTCTGGGGCCAACGTCCTGACTTTC
CASSLFSSSSGANVLTF
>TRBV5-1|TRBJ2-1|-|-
TGCGCCAGCAGCTTGGGATCCGGGAGTAGCTATGAGCAGTTCTTC
CASSLGSGSSYEQFF
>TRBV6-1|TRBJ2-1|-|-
TGTGCCAGCAGTGAAGCGTCGGGGGAGAGGCAGTTCTTC
CASSEASGERQFF
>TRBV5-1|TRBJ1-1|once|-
TGCGCCAGCAGCTTGGTCGCGATAAGCACGAACACTGAAGCTTTCTTT
CASSLVAISTNTEAFF
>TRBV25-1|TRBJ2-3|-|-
TGTGCCAGCACCACCGGGGGAGCCAGCACAGATACGCAGTATTTT
CASTTGGASTDTQYF
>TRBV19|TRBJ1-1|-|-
TGTGCCAGTAGTTCAACCCAGGACAGTGCGAACACTGAAGCTTTCTTT
CASSSTQDSANTEAFF
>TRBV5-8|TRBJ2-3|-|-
TGTGCCAGCAGCCCATCCCTCGGGACAGATACGCAGTATTTT
CASSPSLGTDTQYF